Each of the 28 T cell receptor beta chains below was sequenced from the same sample in a study of blood T cell repertoires in COVID-19. Clones were sequenced by immunoSEQ multiplex PCR, and TCRdb holds only the in-frame ones, with some missing. The sample has about 200,000 clones; around 81% are singletons. The source material was peripheral blood. The receptors come from a woman aged 70-85 years with acute or convalescent COVID-19.

The chain is built from TRBV6-4 and TRBJ1-1, with a possible D match to TRBD1 (6 bases). The length of the CDR3 is 13 residues. Germline V gene lookup returns CDR1 MRHNA and CDR2 SNTAGT. The V end lost 5 bases, the J end lost 3 bases, and 10 bases lay between the germline ends. Written as DNA, the CDR3 is TGTGCCAGCAGTATACGGACAGACACTGAAGCTTTCTTT. Translated: CASSIRTDTEAFF.

The V call is TRBV29-1, the J call TRBJ2-3, with TRBD1 matching 7 bases. This CDR3 is built from 13 residues. The V and J ends lost 7 bases and 0 bases, in that order; junction bases with no gene match: 4. The germline V gene encodes CDR1 SQVTM and CDR2 ANQGSEA. CDR3 protein: CSGGDSSTDTQYF. The CDR3 nucleotides read TGCAGCGGTGGGGACAGTAGCACAGATACGCAGTATTTT.

The genes are TRBV5-1 and TRBJ2-5; no clear D gene. V was shortened by 0 bases and J by 5 bases, with 11 bases between the two germline ends. Per the germline V gene, CDR1 is SGHRS and CDR2 is YFSETQ. The CDR3 spans 14 residues. The CDR3 reads CASSLGTSRETQYF. In nucleotides, the CDR3 is TGCGCCAGCAGCTTGGGAACCTCGCGGGAGACCCAGTACTTC.

The genes are TRBV5-1 and TRBJ2-1, with TRBD2 identical over 10 bases. The CDR3 contains 14 residues. V gave up 5 bases and J gave up 4 bases; unmatched junction bases: 3. Germline loops: CDR1 SGHRS, CDR2 YFSETQ. CDR3 sequence: CASRILAGYNEQFF. The CDR3 coding sequence is TGCGCCAGCAGGATACTAGCGGGGTACAATGAGCAGTTCTTC.

The rearrangement links TRBV7-2 to TRBJ2-7; maybe TRBD2 (5 bases). Trimming cost V 1 base and J 2 bases, with 12 bases left between them. Germline CDR1 SGHTA, CDR2 FQGNSA. CDR3 length equals 15 residues. CDR3 in amino acids: CASSLGALATYEQYF. The CDR3 region has the DNA TGTGCCAGCAGCTTAGGGGCTCTAGCAACCTACGAGCAGTACTTC.

The gene calls are TRBV7-2 and TRBJ2-5; the D gene is possibly TRBD2 (5 bases). Germline CDR1 is SGHTA and CDR2 is FQGNSA. Deletions cut 4 bases from V and 1 base from J, with 7 bases between. This CDR3 is built from 13 residues. The CDR3 DNA is TGTGCCAGCAGCTCTGGGAGCCAAGAGACCCAGTACTTC. Amino acid sequence: CASSSGSQETQYF. Combining the CDR3 with reference TRBV7-2 and TRBJ2-5 gives the whole variable domain GAGVSQSPSNKVTEKGKDVELRCDPISGHTALYWYRQSLGQGLEFLIYFQGNSAPDKSGLPSDRFSAERTGGSVSTLTIQRTQQEDSAVYLCASSSGSQETQYFGPGTRLLVL.

The V call is TRBV29-1, the J call TRBJ2-3; D uncertain. The CDR3 totals 15 residues. V was cut by 6 bases and J by 2 bases, with 18 bases left in between. CDR1 is SQVTM, CDR2 ANQGSEA, per germline. The CDR3 DNA reads TGCAGCGTGATGCCGAGCTACTCCCCCACAGATACGCAGTATTTT. Protein: CSVMPSYSPTDTQYF.

The chain couples TRBV24-1 to TRBJ2-7; weak D call: TRBD1 (6 bases). The V end was cut by 6 bases, the J end by 5 bases, with 22 bases between. Germline V lookup: CDR1 KGHDR, CDR2 SFDVKD. This CDR3 comprises 16 residues. CDR3 sequence: CATSPGHLSPGDEQYF. The CDR3 DNA follows: TGTGCCACCAGTCCGGGACACCTCAGCCCCGGGGACGAGCAGTACTTC.

The chain carries TRBV5-4 and TRBJ2-7; D may be TRBD2 (5 bases). Trimming shortened V by 0 bases and J by 9 bases, and 13 bases separated the two germline ends. The CDR3 sequence is 13 residues long. Germline CDR1 and CDR2: SGHNT and YYREEE (reference sequence). The chain's CDR3 is CASSLGTGARQYF. CDR3 coding DNA: TGTGCCAGCAGCTTGGGGACTGGAGCCCGGCAGTACTTC.

The chain couples TRBV7-9 to TRBJ2-5; TRBD1 matches at 7 bases. This CDR3 is built from 14 residues. V dropped 5 bases and J dropped 2; count of bases not matched to a gene: 5. Germline V gene data show CDR1 as SEHNR and CDR2 as FQNEAQ (reference sequence). The CDR3 region is CASSPQGSQETQYF. The CDR3 DNA reads as TGTGCCAGCAGCCCACAGGGGTCGCAAGAGACCCAGTACTTC.

The V gene is TRBV6-6, the J gene TRBJ2-2, with 9 bases fitting TRBD2. CDR3 length: 15 residues. Unmatched junction bases numbered 2, after V lost 0 bases and J lost 6 bases. CDR1 MNHNY and CDR2 SVGAGI come from the germline V gene (reference sequence). The CDR3 DNA sequence: TGTGCCAGCAGTTACTCGGGACTAGCCGCCGGGGAGCTGTTTTTT. Its translation: CASSYSGLAAGELFF.

The chain has TRBV15 and TRBJ1-2, with 7 positions matching TRBD1. The CDR3 is 15 residues long. The V gene end was trimmed by 4 bases and the J gene end by 2 bases; junction bases not matched to a gene: 7. Germline loops: CDR1 LNHNV, CDR2 YYDKDF (reference sequence). As DNA, the CDR3 is TGTGCCACCAGCACTCCGGGACAGAGAAACTATGGCTACACCTTC. It specifies CATSTPGQRNYGYTF.

The rearrangement links TRBV15 to TRBJ2-5; possible D gene TRBD2, 8 bases. The CDR3 is made up of 18 amino acids. Trimming took 0 bases from V and 0 from J, leaving 17 bases between them. The V gene's germline CDR1 is LNHNV and CDR2 YYDKDF (reference sequence). The DNA for the CDR3 is TGTGCCACCAGCAGAGATACAGGGGCTAGCGGGTACCAAGAGACCCAGTACTTC. Amino acids: CATSRDTGASGYQETQYF.

A remark on this clone: A read error may account for a junction end that differs from germline. This sequence joins TRBV29-1 and TRBJ1-4, with a weak D call TRBD1 (5 bases). The CDR3 runs to 12 residues. The V gene's germline CDR1 is SQVTM and CDR2 ANQGSEA. CDR3 residues: CSVESGGGLWVF. DNA for the CDR3: TGCAGCGTTGAATCCGGGGGAGGACTGTGGGTTTTT.

The chain employs TRBV19 and TRBJ1-2; D remains unclear. CDR1 and CDR2 from the germline V gene are LNHDA and SQIVND (reference sequence). The CDR3 consists of 13 residues. Trimming took off 3 bases at V and 6 bases at J, with 11 bases between the two ends. CDR3 protein: CASSIRGSNGYTF. The CDR3 coding sequence is TGTGCCAGTAGTATCCGGGGATCGAATGGCTACACCTTC.

This chain joins TRBV28 and TRBJ2-5, with D possibly being TRBD2 (6 bases). CDR1 and CDR2 (germline): MDHEN, SYDVKM. The V gene lost 5 bases and the J gene lost 5 bases, with 18 bases spanning the gap. The CDR3 consists of 15 residues. CDR3 region: CASSHRLAGWETQYF. As DNA, the CDR3 is TGTGCCAGCAGTCACCGACTGGCGGGGTGGGAGACCCAGTACTTC. The variable domain in full, with the rest retrieved from reference TRBV28 and TRBJ2-5, is DVKVTQSSRYLVKRTGEKVFLECVQDMDHENMFWYRQDPGLGLRLIYFSYDVKMKEKGDIPEGYSVSREKKERFSLILESASTNQTSMYLCASSHRLAGWETQYFGPGTRLLVL.

V gene TRBV19 combines with J gene TRBJ2-5; D is possibly TRBD2 (5 bases). This CDR3 comprises 11 residues. V was shortened by 7 bases and J by 6 bases, with 9 bases between the two germline ends. Germline CDR1 is LNHDA and CDR2 is SQIVND (reference sequence). As DNA, the CDR3 is TGTGCCAGTAAGAGGGAGCAGACCCAGTACTTC. Translated, it gives CASKREQTQYF.

The CDR3 nucleotides read TGTGCCACCAGTGATTTGCCGTCCCCCAATGAGCAGTTCTTC. Amino acids: CATSDLPSPNEQFF. The chain uses TRBV24-1 and TRBJ2-1; no clear D gene. The CDR3 sequence is 14 residues long. The germline gives CDR1 KGHDR, CDR2 SFDVKD. V was cut by 0 bases and J by 6 bases, with 8 bases left in between.

The J gene is TRBJ2-1, the V gene TRBV7-6, with D perhaps TRBD2 (6 bases). This CDR3 contains 15 residues. Germline CDR1 and CDR2: SGHVS and FNYEAQ. V lost 3 bases to trimming and J lost 9 bases, with 18 bases between them. This CDR3 is CASSLTRDFRLEQFF. The CDR3 coding sequence is TGTGCCAGCAGCTTGACGCGGGATTTCCGCCTTGAGCAGTTCTTC.

The rearrangement links TRBV18 to TRBJ2-3, with TRBD1 as a possible D gene (5 bases). The CDR3 has 15 amino acids. The V and J ends lost 4 bases and 8 bases respectively, with 19 bases between them. CDR1 KGHSH and CDR2 LQKENI come from the germline V gene. CDR3: CASSQEIGQQGTQYF. As DNA, the CDR3 is TGTGCCAGCTCACAGGAGATCGGGCAGCAGGGTACGCAGTATTTT.

V usage is TRBV2 and J usage is TRBJ2-7; 10 nucleotides agree with TRBD1. With V trimmed by 11 bases and J by 2 bases, 9 bases remained unmatched. The CDR3 consists of 14 residues. Per the germline V gene, CDR1 is SNHLY and CDR2 is FYNNEI. The CDR3 region has the DNA TGTGCCGGGGGGACAGGGGCGAACACCTACGAGCAGTACTTC. Translation: CAGGTGANTYEQYF.

The chain is built from TRBV7-9 and TRBJ2-1; 14 bases agree with TRBD2. The CDR3 runs to 18 residues. Germline V gene sequence: CDR1 SEHNR, CDR2 FQNEAQ (reference sequence). Germline trimming cut 8 bases from V and 6 bases from J; bases unmatched to any gene: 15. In nucleotides, the CDR3 is TGTGCCAGCCTAGACACACTCGGGACTAGCGGGAGAAGCAATGAGCAGTTCTTC. Encoded protein: CASLDTLGTSGRSNEQFF.

The V call is TRBV7-8, the J call TRBJ2-1; D perhaps matches TRBD2 (6 bases). Trimming stripped 7 bases from V and 9 bases from J, with 25 bases between. From germline, CDR1 is SGHVS and CDR2 FQNEAQ. The CDR3 is made up of 16 amino acids. The CDR3 loop reads CASTNSGLKGPGEQFF. In DNA form, the CDR3 reads TGTGCCAGCACCAATAGCGGCCTAAAAGGGCCGGGTGAGCAGTTCTTC.

The chain links TRBV11-2 to TRBJ2-7; TRBD2 aligns across 9 bases. Trimming removed 5 bases from V and 2 bases from J; junction bases left unmatched: 7. Germline lookup yields CDR1 SGHAT and CDR2 FQNNGV. This CDR3 contains 15 residues. The CDR3 spells CASSPYSGGTYEQYF. The CDR3 bases are TGTGCCAGCAGCCCCTATAGCGGGGGAACCTACGAGCAGTACTTC.

The chain has TRBV28 and TRBJ2-7; D possibly corresponds to TRBD2 (5 bases). The CDR3 has 16 amino acids. Trimming left V 4 bases short and J 2 bases short, with 18 bases between. CDR1 is MDHEN, CDR2 SYDVKM, per germline. CDR3 coding DNA: TGTGCCAGCAGTTCCCTTAGTGGTGGGAGAACCTACGAGCAGTACTTC. This sequence encodes CASSSLSGGRTYEQYF.

The V call is TRBV5-1, the J call TRBJ1-4; the D is unclear. V shed 0 bases and J shed 0 bases, with 9 bases lying between them. This CDR3 has 16 residues. Germline lookup yields CDR1 SGHRS and CDR2 YFSETQ. The DNA of the CDR3 is TGCGCCAGCAGCTTGGCAACGGGTGCAACTAATGAAAAACTGTTTTTT. It specifies CASSLATGATNEKLFF. Filled out from reference TRBV5-1 and TRBJ1-4, the complete variable domain reads KAGVTQTPRYLIKTRGQQVTLSCSPISGHRSVSWYQQTPGQGLQFLFEYFSETQRNKGNFPGRFSGRQFSNSRSEMNVSTLELGDSALYLCASSLATGATNEKLFFGSGTQLSVL.

The CDR3 DNA reads as TGTGCCAGCAGCTCCCGACCGGGGACAGGAGTAGAGGCTTTCTTT. It translates to CASSSRPGTGVEAFF. The chain employs TRBV5-5 and TRBJ1-1; the match to TRBD1 covers 8 bases. Germline-derived CDR1 and CDR2 are SGHKS and YYEKEE (reference sequence). This CDR3 is 15 amino acids long. V shed 3 bases and J 11 bases; nucleotides not matched to a gene: 15.

The rearrangement uses TRBV10-3 and TRBJ2-7, with TRBD1 identical over 10 bases. Trimming at V came to 6 bases and at J to 5 bases, leaving 7 bases not matched to a gene. This CDR3 spans 14 amino acids. Germline V gene data show CDR1 as ENHRY and CDR2 as SYGVKD. This CDR3 reads CAISAGTGDDEQYF. CDR3 nucleotides: TGTGCCATCAGCGCCGGGACAGGGGATGACGAGCAGTACTTC.